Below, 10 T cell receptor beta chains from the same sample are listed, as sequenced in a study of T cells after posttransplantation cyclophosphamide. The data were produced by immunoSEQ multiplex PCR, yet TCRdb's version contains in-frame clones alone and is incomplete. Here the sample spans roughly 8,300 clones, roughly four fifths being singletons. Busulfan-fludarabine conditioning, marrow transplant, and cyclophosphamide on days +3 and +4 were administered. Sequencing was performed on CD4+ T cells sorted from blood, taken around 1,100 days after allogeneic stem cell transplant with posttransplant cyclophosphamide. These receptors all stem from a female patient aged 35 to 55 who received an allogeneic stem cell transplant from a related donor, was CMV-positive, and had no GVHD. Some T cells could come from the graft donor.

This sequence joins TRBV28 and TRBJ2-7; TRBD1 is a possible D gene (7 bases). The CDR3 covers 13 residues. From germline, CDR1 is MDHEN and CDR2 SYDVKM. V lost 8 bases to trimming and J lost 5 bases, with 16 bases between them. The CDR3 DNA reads TGTGCCAGCGGAGGGGGCATTACCCACGAGCAGTACTTC. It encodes CASGGGITHEQYF.

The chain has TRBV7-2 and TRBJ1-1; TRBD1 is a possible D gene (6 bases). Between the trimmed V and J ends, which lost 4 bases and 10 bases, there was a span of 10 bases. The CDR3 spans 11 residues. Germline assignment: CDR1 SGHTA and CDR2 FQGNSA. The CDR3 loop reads CASSSPGAAFF. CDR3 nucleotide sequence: TGTGCCAGCAGCTCTCCAGGGGCAGCTTTCTTT.

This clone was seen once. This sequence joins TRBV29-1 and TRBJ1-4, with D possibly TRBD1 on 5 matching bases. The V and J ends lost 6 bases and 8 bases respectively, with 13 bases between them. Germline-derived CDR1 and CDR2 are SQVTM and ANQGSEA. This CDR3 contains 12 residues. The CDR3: CSVGGFGEKLFF. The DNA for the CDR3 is TGCAGCGTCGGGGGTTTCGGGGAAAAACTGTTTTTT.

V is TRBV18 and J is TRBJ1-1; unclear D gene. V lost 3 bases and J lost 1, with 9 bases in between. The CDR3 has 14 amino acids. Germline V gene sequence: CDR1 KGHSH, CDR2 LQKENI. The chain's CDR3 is CASSPSGANTEAFF. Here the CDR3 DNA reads TGTGCCAGCTCACCCTCCGGTGCGAACACTGAAGCTTTCTTT.

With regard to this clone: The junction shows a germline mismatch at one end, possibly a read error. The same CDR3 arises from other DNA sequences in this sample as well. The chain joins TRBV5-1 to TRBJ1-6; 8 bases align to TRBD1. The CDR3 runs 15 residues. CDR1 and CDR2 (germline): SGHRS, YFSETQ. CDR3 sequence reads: CASSLWTGYNSPLHF. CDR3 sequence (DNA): TGCGCCAGCAGCTTGTGGACAGGGTATAATTCCCCCCTCCACTTT.

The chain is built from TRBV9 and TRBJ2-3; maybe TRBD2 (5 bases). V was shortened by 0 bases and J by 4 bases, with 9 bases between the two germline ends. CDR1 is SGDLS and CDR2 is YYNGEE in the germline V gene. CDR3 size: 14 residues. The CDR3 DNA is TGTGCCAGCAGCGTAGCGGGGTCCGCAGATACGCAGTATTTT. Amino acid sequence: CASSVAGSADTQYF.

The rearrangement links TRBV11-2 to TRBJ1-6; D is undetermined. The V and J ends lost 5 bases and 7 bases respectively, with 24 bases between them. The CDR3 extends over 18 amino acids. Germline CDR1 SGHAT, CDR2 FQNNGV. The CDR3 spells CASSVRPAGVALNSPLHF. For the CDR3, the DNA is TGTGCCAGCAGCGTACGTCCCGCCGGAGTGGCGTTGAATTCACCCCTCCACTTT.

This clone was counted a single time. CDR3 nucleotide sequence: TGTGCCAGTAGTGATACGACGACACGATCTACCTATGGCGGCTACACCTTC. Its translation is CASSDTTTRSTYGGYTF. V and J are TRBV19 and TRBJ1-2; D uncertain. V gave up 5 bases and J gave up 8 bases, with 27 bases separating them. Germline V lookup: CDR1 LNHDA, CDR2 SQIVND (reference sequence). This CDR3 has 17 amino acids.

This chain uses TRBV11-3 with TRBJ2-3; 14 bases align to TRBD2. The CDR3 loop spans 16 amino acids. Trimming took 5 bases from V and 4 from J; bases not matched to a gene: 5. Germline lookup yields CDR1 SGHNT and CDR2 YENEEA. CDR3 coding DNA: TGTGCCAGCAGCCCGGGGACTAGCGGGGGCCCAGATACGCAGTATTTT. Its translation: CASSPGTSGGPDTQYF.

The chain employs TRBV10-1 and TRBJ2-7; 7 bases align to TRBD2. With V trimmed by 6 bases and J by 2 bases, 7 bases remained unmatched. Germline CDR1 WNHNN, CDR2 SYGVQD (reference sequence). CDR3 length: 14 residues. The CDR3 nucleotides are TGCGCCAGCAGCTGCGGGGGTTCGGCCTACGAGCAGTACTTC. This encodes CASSCGGSAYEQYF.